A selection of T cell receptor beta chains follows, all from one sample in a study of blood T cell repertoires in COVID-19. Data came from immunoSEQ multiplex PCR; TCRdb stores just in-frame clones and leaves some out. The sample includes roughly 700,000 clones, about 87% of them seen just once. The sequencing input was peripheral blood. Every receptor here comes from a woman aged 18-29 years with acute or convalescent COVID-19. Both conserved end residues are part of each CDR3. D genes are given only for firm matches. The size field is filled for only some rows; it gives once, few, many or a size class.

J | size | V | D | DNA | CDR3
TRBJ1-2 | . | TRBV11-2 | . | TGTGCCAGCAGCTTAGGGGCGGAGGCGGGCTATGGCTACACCTTC | CASSLGAEAGYGYTF
TRBJ2-7 | . | TRBV27 | TRBD1 | TGTGCCAGCAACCAGGGGGTTGATGGGGAGCAGTACTTC | CASNQGVDGEQYF
TRBJ2-2 | . | TRBV4-1 | . | TGCGCCAGCAGCCAAGACGGGTCGCGAACCGGGGAGCTGTTTTTT | CASSQDGSRTGELFF
TRBJ1-1 | few | TRBV21-1 | . | TGTGCCAGCAGCCCGAAGGGGGGGCGCGTGGGCACTGAAGCTTTCTTT | CASSPKGGRVGTEAFF
TRBJ2-2 | once | TRBV10-2 | . | TGCGCCAGCAGTGAGTCCCCGACCGGGGAGCTGTTTTTT | CASSESPTGELFF
TRBJ2-1 | . | TRBV5-4 | . | TGTGCCAGCAGCTTGGATCCCGGGGGAATTCGGAATGAGCAGTTCTTC | CASSLDPGGIRNEQFF
TRBJ2-7 | . | TRBV20-1 | . | TGCAGTGCTAGTGGAGGGGGCTCCTACGAGCAGTACTTC | CSASGGGSYEQYF
TRBJ1-2 | . | TRBV6-4 | TRBD1 | TGTGCCAGCAGTGGTGGACAGGGAGCAGATGGCTACACCTTC | CASSGGQGADGYTF
TRBJ2-5 | . | TRBV24-1 | . | TGTGCCACCAGTGTCCTTCAAGAGACCCAGTACTTC | CATSVLQETQYF
TRBJ2-1 | . | TRBV11-3 | . | TGTGCCAGCAGCTTAGATATTCATACAGGGCCTTCTCCCTACAATGAGCAGTTCTTC | CASSLDIHTGPSPYNEQFF
TRBJ1-3 | . | TRBV7-2 | . | TGTGCCAGCAGCGCGGGGACGGACGGAAACACCATATATTTT | CASSAGTDGNTIYF
TRBJ1-4 | few | TRBV5-1 | . | TGCGCCAGCAGCTTGGGACAGCGGGCGGGATCTAATGAAAAACTGTTTTTT | CASSLGQRAGSNEKLFF
TRBJ2-1 | . | TRBV19 | TRBD1 | TGTGCCAGTAGAATTCAGGGGGACTACAATGAGCAGTTCTTC | CASRIQGDYNEQFF
TRBJ2-5 | . | TRBV19 | . | TGTGCCGCCGGGCCGGGGAGCTGGCAAGAGACCCAGTACTTC | CAAGPGSWQETQYF